The rows below give T cell receptor beta chains drawn from one sample of a study of CD8+ T cells in alopecia areata. Libraries were prepared by immunoSEQ multiplex PCR; TCRdb keeps only in-frame clonotypes and omits some of them. The sample yields around 98,000 clones, 40% to 55% seen once. Input material: CD4+ T cells sorted from blood. These receptors were collected from a human donor with alopecia areata. The CDR3 runs from the conserved cysteine through the conserved F or W. A D gene is named only where the DNA matches it firmly. A clone size is listed for some rows: how often the clone was seen (once, few, many), or a class if it is expanded.

TRBV7-2	TRBD2	once	TRBJ2-5	CASSLDAPAGGRETQYF	TGTGCCAGCAGCTTAGATGCCCCTGCCGGGGGGAGGGAGACCCAGTACTTC
TRBV29-1	-	few	TRBJ2-7	CSVAVVDEQYF	TGCAGCGTTGCAGTTGTGGACGAGCAGTACTTC
TRBV6-6	-	few	TRBJ1-1	CASRPGTTPEAFF	TGTGCCAGCAGGCCCGGGACGACCCCTGAAGCTTTCTTT
TRBV4-2	TRBD2	-	TRBJ2-1	CASSLSSGGDEQFF	TGTGCCAGCAGCCTCAGTAGCGGGGGCGATGAGCAGTTCTTC
TRBV6-5	TRBD1	-	TRBJ1-1	CASSWGTGVGTEAFF	TGTGCCAGCAGTTGGGGGACAGGGGTTGGCACTGAAGCTTTCTTT
TRBV15	TRBD1	once	TRBJ2-7	CATSIGQVRSYEQYF	TGTGCCACCAGCATAGGACAGGTCCGCTCCTACGAGCAGTACTTC
TRBV4-3	-	-	TRBJ2-3	CASRAASTDTQYF	TGCGCCTCCAGAGCGGCTAGCACAGATACGCAGTATTTT
TRBV28	-	-	TRBJ1-5	CASSPPSGQPLPGNQPQHF	TGTGCCAGCAGTCCACCTAGTGGACAGCCCCTTCCTGGCAATCAGCCCCAGCATTTT
TRBV4-1	-	-	TRBJ1-5	CASSSIQDQPQHF	TGCGCCAGCAGCTCGATACAGGATCAGCCCCAGCATTTT
TRBV29-1	TRBD2	few	TRBJ2-7	CSVDVLGTSGYEQYF	TGCAGCGTTGATGTTTTGGGGACTAGCGGCTACGAGCAGTACTTC
TRBV7-2	-	-	TRBJ1-1	CASKAQSNTEAFF	TGTGCCAGCAAGGCACAATCGAACACTGAAGCTTTCTTT
TRBV30	-	-	TRBJ2-3	CAWTTPPVSTDTQYF	TGTGCCTGGACCACGCCCCCTGTCTCCACAGATACGCAGTATTTT
TRBV7-9	TRBD1	-	TRBJ2-5	CASESRDRGRRQETQYF	TGTGCCAGCGAATCCCGGGACAGGGGGCGCAGGCAAGAGACCCAGTACTTC
TRBV29-1	-	-	TRBJ2-1	CSVESDRHNEQFF	TGCAGCGTTGAATCGGACCGGCACAATGAGCAGTTCTTC
TRBV30	TRBD1	-	TRBJ1-2	CAWSFNRGGYGYTF	TGTGCCTGGAGTTTTAACAGGGGTGGCTATGGCTACACCTTC
TRBV27	-	-	TRBJ2-2	CASSAGSPEGTGELFF	TGTGCCAGCAGTGCAGGAAGCCCAGAGGGGACCGGGGAGCTGTTTTTT
TRBV28	-	-	TRBJ1-2	CASSLGRGGGNYGYTF	TGTGCCAGCAGTTTAGGGCGTGGGGGAGGAAACTATGGCTACACCTTC
TRBV29-1	-	-	TRBJ1-2	CSVGTADYGYTF	TGCAGCGTTGGAACAGCGGACTATGGCTACACCTTC
TRBV29-1	-	once	TRBJ2-7	CSVGRDSYEQYF	TGCAGCGTTGGCAGGGATTCCTACGAGCAGTACTTC
TRBV14	-	-	TRBJ2-4	CASSPGKRVQYF	TGTGCCAGCAGCCCCGGAAAACGAGTTCAGTACTTC
TRBV10-3	TRBD2	-	TRBJ2-7	CAISGSGGGDEQYF	TGTGCCATCAGTGGTAGCGGGGGTGGCGACGAGCAGTACTTC
TRBV28	TRBD2	-	TRBJ2-1	CASSLLATGRDEQFF	TGTGCCAGCAGTTTATTAGCCACCGGGAGGGATGAGCAGTTCTTC
TRBV28	-	-	TRBJ2-5	CASSFPGGGETQYF	TGTGCCAGCAGTTTTCCCGGGGGAGGAGAGACCCAGTACTTC
TRBV5-4	TRBD1	-	TRBJ2-2	CASSADRRTGELFF	TGTGCCAGCAGCGCGGACAGGAGGACCGGGGAGCTGTTTTTT
TRBV7-8	-	-	TRBJ2-7	CASSLEASSYEQYF	TGTGCCAGCAGCTTAGAAGCTAGCTCCTACGAGCAGTACTTC
TRBV29-1	-	-	TRBJ2-3	CSASGRGTDTQYF	TGCAGCGCGTCCGGAAGGGGAACAGATACGCAGTATTTT
TRBV7-2	-	many	TRBJ2-5	CASSLDRRQETQYF	TGTGCCAGCAGCTTAGACCGGAGGCAAGAGACCCAGTACTTC
TRBV7-2	TRBD1	many	TRBJ2-1	CASSLLSGGTYNEQFF	TGTGCCAGCAGCTTACTGTCAGGGGGAACCTACAATGAGCAGTTCTTC
TRBV6-5	-	-	TRBJ1-1	CASRVWGATEAFF	TGTGCCAGCAGGGTATGGGGGGCCACTGAAGCTTTCTTT
TRBV30	-	-	TRBJ2-1	CAWSSGGAYNEQFF	TGTGCCTGGAGTTCTGGGGGCGCGTACAATGAGCAGTTCTTC
TRBV29-1	-	-	TRBJ1-2	CSVEGYGYTF	TGCAGCGTTGAGGGTTACGGCTACACCTTC
TRBV29-1	TRBD1	-	TRBJ1-1	CSAGQGGINTEAFF	TGCAGCGCTGGACAGGGGGGGATCAACACTGAAGCTTTCTTT
TRBV14	-	few	TRBJ2-5	CASSQDPVSRTQYF	TGTGCCAGCAGCCAAGACCCGGTTTCAAGGACCCAGTACTTC
TRBV5-1	-	-	TRBJ1-1	CASSWTSQGNTEAFF	TGCGCCAGCAGCTGGACCTCGCAGGGAAACACTGAAGCTTTCTTT
TRBV29-1	TRBD2	-	TRBJ2-7	CSATSGSYEQYF	TGCAGCGCTACTAGCGGGAGCTACGAGCAGTACTTC
TRBV6-5	TRBD2	-	TRBJ2-3	CASRDAGGVDTQYF	TGTGCCAGCAGGGACGCGGGGGGTGTCGATACGCAGTATTTT
TRBV29-1	-	-	TRBJ2-7	CSVVFSAYEQYF	TGCAGCGTTGTGTTTTCCGCCTACGAGCAGTACTTC
TRBV29-1	-	once	TRBJ2-5	CSVEGSRQETQYF	TGCAGCGTTGAAGGAAGCAGGCAAGAGACCCAGTACTTC
TRBV28	-	-	TRBJ2-3	CASSFRLHSSTDTQYF	TGTGCCAGCAGTTTCCGACTTCACTCTAGCACAGATACGCAGTATTTT
TRBV4-3	TRBD1	-	TRBJ1-5	CASSPIGQGASNQPQHF	TGCGCCAGCAGCCCGATCGGACAGGGGGCAAGCAATCAGCCCCAGCATTTT
TRBV5-6	TRBD1	-	TRBJ2-7	CASRNQGASYEQYF	TGTGCCAGCAGGAACCAGGGGGCCTCCTACGAGCAGTACTTC
TRBV9	TRBD1	-	TRBJ1-2	CASSVGTGSWSGYTF	TGTGCCAGCAGCGTCGGGACAGGGTCATGGTCTGGCTACACCTTC
TRBV28	-	-	TRBJ2-4	CASSFQGSHIQYF	TGTGCCAGCAGTTTCCAGGGATCTCACATTCAGTACTTC
TRBV29-1	-	-	TRBJ1-2	CSGQTVRGNGYTF	TGCAGCGGCCAAACAGTCAGGGGTAATGGCTACACCTTC
TRBV7-2	-	few	TRBJ1-1	CASSLVRVGNTEAFF	TGTGCCAGCAGCTTAGTTCGAGTGGGGAACACTGAAGCTTTCTTT